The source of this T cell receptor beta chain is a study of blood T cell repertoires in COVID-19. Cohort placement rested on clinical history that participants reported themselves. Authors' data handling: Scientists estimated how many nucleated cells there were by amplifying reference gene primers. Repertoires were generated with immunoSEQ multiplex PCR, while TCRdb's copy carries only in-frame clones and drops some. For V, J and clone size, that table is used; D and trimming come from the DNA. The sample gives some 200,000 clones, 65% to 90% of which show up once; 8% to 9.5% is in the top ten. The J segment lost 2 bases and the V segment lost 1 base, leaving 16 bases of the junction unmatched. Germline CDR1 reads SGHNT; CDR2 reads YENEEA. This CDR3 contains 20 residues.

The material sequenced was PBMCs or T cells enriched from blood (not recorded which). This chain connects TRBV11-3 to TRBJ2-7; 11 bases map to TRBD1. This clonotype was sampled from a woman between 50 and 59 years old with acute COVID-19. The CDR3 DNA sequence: TGTGCCAGCAGCTTAGTTTGCGAGAATCCGGGACAGGGGGGAACCTACGAGCAGTACTTC. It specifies CASSLVCENPGQGGTYEQYF. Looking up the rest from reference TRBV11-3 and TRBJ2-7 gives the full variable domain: EAGVVQSPRYKIIEKKQPVAFWCNPISGHNTLYWYLQNLGQGPELLIRYENEEAVDDSQLPKDRFSAERLKGVDSTLKIQPAELGDSAVYLCASSLVCENPGQGGTYEQYFGPGTRLTVT.